This T cell receptor (beta chain) is drawn from a study of control samples from healthy donors and cancer patients. Libraries were prepared by immunoSEQ multiplex PCR; TCRdb keeps only in-frame clonotypes and omits some of them. The table records some 140,000 clones, more than 90% of them present only once. Germline V gene lookup returns CDR1 MNHEY and CDR2 SVGAGI. The CDR3 totals 14 residues. The V end was cut by 5 bases, the J end by 0 bases, with 8 bases between. The TCR was taken from a man aged 25 to 40 in good health. The chain uses TRBV6-5 and TRBJ1-3; D not certain. The sample taken for sequencing was blood. In DNA form, the CDR3 reads TGTGCCAGCAGTCTAGATCGCTCTGGAAACACCATATATTTT. Its protein is CASSLDRSGNTIYF.